This entry features one T cell receptor beta chain sequence. The specificity of this receptor is unknown. No qualities accompany the bases; no much larger clone lies one base away. The CDR3 regions of human TCRbeta chains were analyzed by immunosequencing. The source study handled its data this way. Repertoire TCRs were checked for matches against a reference library of SARS-CoV-2-specific TCRs that had been generated using the MIRA antigen-specificity platform. Breadth was defined as the fraction of unique TCRs that were SARS-CoV-2-associated, and depth was defined as the fraction of total T cells that were SARS-CoV-2-associated. Using the MIRA data, each spike-specific TCR was mapped to the spike region that the TCR reacts to and placed in a CD4 or CD8 class. Log10-transformed breadth and depth values were compared by one-way ANOVA with Sidak's multiple comparisons tests. Entries here come from immuneACCESS through TCRdb and include only in-frame sequences with V and J called. Some clones fail to appear in such tables; in the studies checked, an unresolved V gene covers under half of the shortfall, and the cause of the remainder is unknown. V, J and clone size are taken as reported in that table, and D and trimming were inferred from the DNA itself. This sample has about 150,000 clones in its table, and 90% of those were observed once. About 20% of the sample lies in the top ten.

For CDR1 and CDR2, the germline V gene lists SGHRS and YFSETQ. The CDR3 contains 16 residues, cysteine and phenylalanine counted. The DNA shown is the 48-base CDR3, in frame from base 1. Cut back by 4 bases and 1 base, the V and J ends lie 15 bases apart. The time point label for this specimen denotes: baseline before first vaccination. Samples from vaccinated people were obtained from the UK trials COV001 and COV002, which included a single-blind randomized controlled phase 2/3 trial of AZD1222 (ChAdOx1 nCoV-19) in healthy adults. For TCRbeta chain sequencing, PBMC samples were collected from trial participants at day 0 and at day 28 after the second dose. This sample was included in a study of T cell responses to AZD1222 COVID-19 vaccine (dated by TCRdb to the early 2020s). Regarding the complete study: AZD1222 recipients whose second dose came at about 4 weeks and those whose second dose came at about 12 weeks were combined into one group, since spike-specific TCR depth and breadth did not differ between the two schedules. TCR sequencing covered some 250 trial participants: 200 to 220 given two doses of AZD1222 and 26 given two doses of MenACWY control vaccine. Enrollment into the trials was organized by age into subgroups of 18-55, 56-69 and 70-plus years, and those subgroups contained roughly 150, 30 and 60 TCR-sequenced participants, respectively.

What the study reported, not specific to this receptor: Reportedly, almost half of the unique spike-specific TCRs recognized epitopes lying outside the regions that are mutated in the B.1.351 and B.1.1.7 variants. The vaccine-associated CD4 TCRs covered the entire spike protein, and the dominant responses fell in regions 160-218 and 743-854. Most participants were white British and females outnumbered males, and the authors suggested that clonal diversity may have been underestimated. Conclusions about previously exposed vaccinees are limited, since just five or six AZD1222 recipients were seropositive for SARS-CoV-2 at baseline. A significant rise in spike-specific TCR breadth and depth was observed after two AZD1222 doses relative to day 0 and relative to MenACWY recipients. No day 14 peak-response samples were available, so repertoires were characterized only after the peak T cell response. The 56-69-year group was small, and its depth increase did not reach significance, likely because of low power.

The source material was peripheral blood, sampled on day 0 of AZD1222 vaccination. This sequence uses TRBV5-1 and TRBJ2-1, and possibly TRBD1, on 6 matching bases. The clonotype comes from an adult in good health. The DNA is as follows: TGCGCCAGCAGCCGGAGGCGACAGGATTCCTACAATGAGCAGTTCTTC. Translated, this is CASSRRRQDSYNEQFF.